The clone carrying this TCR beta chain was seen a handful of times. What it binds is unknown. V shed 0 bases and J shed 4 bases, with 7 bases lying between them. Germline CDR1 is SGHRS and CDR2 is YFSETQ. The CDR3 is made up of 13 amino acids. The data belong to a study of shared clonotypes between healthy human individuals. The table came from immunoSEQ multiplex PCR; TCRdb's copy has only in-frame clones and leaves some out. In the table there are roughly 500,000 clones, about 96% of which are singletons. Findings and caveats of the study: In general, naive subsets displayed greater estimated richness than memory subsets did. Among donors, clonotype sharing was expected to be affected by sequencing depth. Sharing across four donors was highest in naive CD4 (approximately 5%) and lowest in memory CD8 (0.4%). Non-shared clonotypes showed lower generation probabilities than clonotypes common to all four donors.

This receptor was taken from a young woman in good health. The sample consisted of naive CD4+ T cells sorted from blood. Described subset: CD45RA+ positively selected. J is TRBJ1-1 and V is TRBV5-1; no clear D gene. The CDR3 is CASSLADGTEAFF. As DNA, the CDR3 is TGCGCCAGCAGCTTGGCCGACGGCACTGAAGCTTTCTTT.